The 27 T cell receptor beta chains in this list originate from one sample, sequenced in a study of blood T cell repertoires in COVID-19. Produced via immunoSEQ multiplex PCR; TCRdb's table is partial and in-frame only. The top ten hold 27% of the sample, which has roughly 24,000 clones, 70% to 90% seen once. The sequenced sample consisted of peripheral blood. The receptor source for this set is a man between 65 and 80 years old with COVID-19, enrolled during active disease.

The rearrangement uses TRBV19 and TRBJ1-2; 7 positions match TRBD1. The V segment lost 3 bases and the J segment 7 bases; nucleotides outside the gene matches: 11. The germline V gene has CDR1 LNHDA and CDR2 SQIVND (reference sequence). The CDR3 has 15 amino acids. DNA for the CDR3: TGTGCCAGTAGTATTGGGCAGCGAGGGGGCCGTGGCTACACCTTC. This gives the protein CASSIGQRGGRGYTF. Full variable domain (missing parts from reference TRBV19 and TRBJ1-2): DGGITQSPKYLFRKEGQNVTLSCEQNLNHDAMYWYRQDPGQGLRLIYYSQIVNDFQKGDIAEGYSVSREKKESFPLTVTSAQKNPTAFYLCASSIGQRGGRGYTFGSGTRLTVV.

This clone has a single count. This chain joins TRBV30 and TRBJ2-1; the D gene is possibly TRBD1 (5 bases). CDR3 length: 15 amino acids. V gave up 2 bases and J gave up 8 bases, with 19 bases separating them. Germline loops: CDR1 GTSNPN, CDR2 SVGIG (reference sequence). The CDR3 DNA reads as TGTGCCTGGAGTCCCGTGGGGCGCCAGAGGTATGAGCAGTTCTTC. Translation: CAWSPVGRQRYEQFF. Based on the CDR3 plus reference TRBV30 and TRBJ2-1, the full variable domain is SQTIHQWPATLVQPVGSPLSLECTVEGTSNPNLYWYRQAAGRGLQLLFYSVGIGQISSEVPQNLSASRPQDRQFILSSKKLLLSDSGFYLCAWSPVGRQRYEQFFGPGTRLTVL.

As DNA, the CDR3 is TGCGCCAGCAGCCAAGAGGTGGTCGGGGGAAGCTATAGTGAGCAGTTCTTC. This codes for CASSQEVVGGSYSEQFF. J is TRBJ2-1 and V is TRBV4-1, with D possibly TRBD2 on 6 matching bases. This CDR3 comprises 17 residues. Germline V gives CDR1 MGHRA, CDR2 YSYEKL. The ends were cut back, 0 bases at V and 9 bases at J, with 21 bases in the middle.

The chain links TRBV3-1 (or the pseudogene TRBV3-2) to TRBJ2-7; D may be TRBD2 (6 bases). V was cut by 1 base and J by 3 bases, with 7 bases left in between. The CDR3 has 13 residues. Germline values: CDR1 LGHDT, CDR2 YNNKEL (reference sequence). For the CDR3, the DNA is TGTGCCAGCAGCCAAGTGGGGGGCTACGAGCAGTACTTC. It encodes CASSQVGGYEQYF.

J is TRBJ1-1 and V is TRBV11-2; 8 positions match TRBD1. Looked up from germline, CDR1 is SGHAT and CDR2 is FQNNGV. V was pared by 0 bases and J by 7 bases, with 4 bases of the junction left unmatched. This CDR3 spans 14 amino acids. CDR3 in DNA: TGTGCCAGCAGCTTAGAAGACAGGGGTATTGAAGCTTTCTTT. Translation gives CASSLEDRGIEAFF.

The V call is TRBV19, the J call TRBJ2-1; D perhaps matches TRBD1 (7 bases). Germline V lookup: CDR1 LNHDA, CDR2 SQIVND (reference sequence). Trimming removed 7 bases at V and 6 bases at J, with 16 bases between. The CDR3 runs 14 residues. For the CDR3, the DNA is TGTGCCAGTAAATTGCAGGGGGGATTCAATGAGCAGTTCTTC. Translation gives CASKLQGGFNEQFF.

The rearrangement joins TRBV18 to TRBJ1-2; D remains ambiguous. CDR3 length: 13 residues. Trimming stripped 2 bases from V and 4 bases from J, with 8 bases between. Germline CDR1 and CDR2: KGHSH and LQKENI. For the CDR3, the DNA is TGTGCCAGCTCACCAAACAGCTTCTATGGCTACACCTTC. It specifies CASSPNSFYGYTF. Full variable domain (remainder filled in from reference TRBV18 and TRBJ1-2): NAGVMQNPRHLVRRRGQEARLRCSPMKGHSHVYWYRQLPEEGLKFMVYLQKENIIDESGMPKERFSAEFPKEGPSILRIQQVVRGDSAAYFCASSPNSFYGYTFGSGTRLTVV.

This chain uses TRBV5-5 with TRBJ1-6, with TRBD1 identical over 9 bases. V gave up 5 bases and J gave up 8 bases; unmatched junction bases: 2. CDR1 SGHKS and CDR2 YYEKEE come from the germline V gene (reference sequence). This CDR3 contains 13 residues. CDR3 protein: CASRWDRDSPLHF. The DNA for the CDR3 is TGTGCCAGCAGATGGGACAGGGATTCACCCCTCCACTTT.

The V and J genes are TRBV3-1 (or the pseudogene TRBV3-2) and TRBJ2-2; 10 bases match TRBD1. Germline-derived CDR1 and CDR2 are LGHDT and YNNKEL (reference sequence). This CDR3 has 16 residues. Trimming cost V 4 bases and J 3 bases; bases outside gene matches: 5. Written as DNA, the CDR3 is TGTGCCAGCAGCCGACAGGGGGCCTTATACACCGGGGAGCTGTTTTTT. Amino acids: CASSRQGALYTGELFF.

The gene calls are TRBV5-4 and TRBJ2-7; 9 bases agree with TRBD2. V was clipped by 4 bases and J by 4 bases; unmatched bases: 9. Germline CDR1 SGHNT, CDR2 YYREEE (reference sequence). CDR3 length equals 15 residues. In nucleotides, the CDR3 is TGTGCCAGCAGCCTCCCGGGACTAGCAGGGTACGAGCAGTACTTC. Its translation: CASSLPGLAGYEQYF.

This chain uses TRBV30 with TRBJ2-7, with a weak D call TRBD1 (5 bases). Germline CDR1 is GTSNPN and CDR2 is SVGIG (reference sequence). This CDR3 comprises 14 residues. Deletions cut 0 bases from V and 1 base from J, with 10 bases between. This chain's CDR3 is CAWSVGAGSYEQYF. CDR3 nucleotide sequence: TGTGCCTGGAGTGTAGGGGCAGGGTCCTACGAGCAGTACTTC.

This chain joins TRBV6-5 and TRBJ2-1, with 7 nucleotides matching TRBD2. The CDR3 covers 15 residues. V lost 6 bases and J lost 6; bases outside the gene matches: 11. CDR1 is MNHEY, CDR2 SVGAGI, per germline. The CDR3 sequence is CASSLGGLTPNEQFF. The CDR3 DNA sequence: TGTGCCAGCAGCCTGGGAGGGCTGACCCCCAATGAGCAGTTCTTC.

This clone turned up a few times. The chain is built from TRBV3-1 (or the pseudogene TRBV3-2) and TRBJ1-2; D call uncertain. This CDR3 region has 13 residues. The V gene lost 1 base and the J gene lost 8 bases, with 11 bases spanning the gap. Germline V gives CDR1 LGHDT, CDR2 YNNKEL (reference sequence). In DNA, the CDR3 is TGTGCCAGCAGCCAAGGGACGGCGGGAGGCTACACCTTC. Amino acids: CASSQGTAGGYTF.

The chain uses TRBV19 and TRBJ2-7; 8 positions match TRBD2. The V gene's germline CDR1 is LNHDA and CDR2 SQIVND (reference sequence). This CDR3 comprises 12 residues. Trimming cost V 6 bases and J 6 bases; bases outside gene matches: 4. CDR3 nucleotide sequence: TGTGCCAGTAGCCCCGGGGGGGGCGAGCAGTACTTC. It is translated as CASSPGGGEQYF.

The V and J genes are TRBV6-5 and TRBJ2-7; the match to TRBD1 covers 9 bases. This CDR3 is 15 amino acids long. V lost 2 bases and J lost 5; bases outside the gene matches: 7. CDR1 is MNHEY and CDR2 is SVGAGI in the germline V gene. The chain's CDR3 is CASSYAPGQGNEQYF. The CDR3 bases are TGTGCCAGCAGTTACGCCCCGGGACAGGGAAACGAGCAGTACTTC.

DNA for the CDR3: TGTGCCAGCAGTTTAGCGCCTAGCGGAGCGTACTTC. This encodes CASSLAPSGAYF. The chain has TRBV12-3 or TRBV12-4 and TRBJ2-5; 7 nucleotides line up with TRBD2. V was pared by 0 bases and J by 13 bases, with 5 bases of the junction left unmatched. The CDR3 has 12 amino acids.

The rearrangement links TRBV29-1 to TRBJ2-1; D might be TRBD1 (6 bases). V was pared by 4 bases and J by 2 bases, with 12 bases between. The germline V gene encodes CDR1 SQVTM and CDR2 ANQGSEA. This CDR3 has 14 residues. Written as DNA, the CDR3 is TGCAGCGTTGGAGACAGGAGGACCTACAATGAGCAGTTCTTC. It translates to CSVGDRRTYNEQFF.

This chain links TRBV3-1 (or the pseudogene TRBV3-2) with TRBJ2-3, with D possibly TRBD2 on 6 matching bases. Germline-derived CDR1 and CDR2 are LGHDT and YNNKEL (reference sequence). V was trimmed by 5 bases and J by 0 bases, leaving 12 bases between them. CDR3 length: 15 amino acids. CDR3 residues: CASSSRRGSTDTQYF. Here the CDR3 DNA reads TGTGCCAGCAGCTCGCGGCGGGGAAGCACAGATACGCAGTATTTT.

This chain joins TRBV6-1 and TRBJ2-1, with a possible D match to TRBD2 (5 bases). Trimming cost V 7 bases and J 7 bases, with 11 bases left between them. In germline, CDR1 is MNHNS, CDR2 SASEGT. This CDR3 region has 12 residues. The CDR3 region is CASMWERNEQFF. DNA of the CDR3: TGTGCCAGCATGTGGGAGAGGAATGAGCAGTTCTTC.

This sequence joins TRBV6-1 and TRBJ2-5; D is perhaps TRBD2 (5 bases). Per germline, CDR1 MNHNS and CDR2 SASEGT. The CDR3 has 16 residues. V shed 0 bases and J shed 4 bases, with 15 bases lying between them. The chain's CDR3 is CASSEAVLAAIETQYF. The CDR3 DNA reads as TGTGCCAGCAGTGAAGCCGTCCTAGCAGCCATAGAGACCCAGTACTTC.

The rearrangement uses TRBV27 and TRBJ2-2; weak D call: TRBD2 (6 bases). CDR1 MNHEY and CDR2 SMNVEV come from the germline V gene (reference sequence). V lost 4 bases, J lost 5 bases, and 14 bases lay in between. CDR3 length: 15 amino acids. DNA of the CDR3: TGTGCCAGCAGTTACACGGGAGAAGGTACCGGGGAGCTGTTTTTT. This encodes CASSYTGEGTGELFF.

The rearrangement links TRBV5-4 to TRBJ2-3, with a weak D call TRBD2 (5 bases). Trimming took 1 base from V and 4 from J, leaving 10 bases between them. The CDR3 is made up of 14 amino acids. Germline loops: CDR1 SGHNT, CDR2 YYREEE (reference sequence). CDR3 coding DNA: TGTGCCAGCAGCTTGAAGTCCGGGGCAGATACGCAGTATTTT. Protein sequence: CASSLKSGADTQYF.

The rearrangement joins TRBV4-2 to TRBJ1-2, with 7 positions matching TRBD1. Germline V lookup: CDR1 LGHNA, CDR2 YNFKEQ. CDR3 length: 12 residues. After removal of 2 bases from V and 14 bases from J, the junction contained 8 bases not matched to a gene. CDR3 residues: CASSQTGQASTF. The CDR3 DNA follows: TGTGCCAGCAGCCAAACCGGACAGGCTTCGACCTTC.

The chain links TRBV10-1 to TRBJ1-5; no definite D call. The CDR3 loop spans 16 amino acids. Germline V lookup: CDR1 WNHNN, CDR2 SYGVQD (reference sequence). The ends were cut back, 8 bases at V and 0 bases at J, with 17 bases in the middle. The CDR3: CASEYGNPYSNQPQHF. The CDR3 DNA is TGCGCCAGCGAATACGGGAACCCCTATAGCAATCAGCCCCAGCATTTT.

This chain connects TRBV5-5 to TRBJ1-4; no clear D gene. Trimming left V 4 bases short and J 8 bases short, with 15 bases between. Germline-derived CDR1 and CDR2 are SGHKS and YYEKEE (reference sequence). The CDR3 is 14 residues long. CDR3 bases: TGTGCCAGCAGCGATCTCGGGAGCAGAGAAAAACTGTTTTTT. Protein sequence: CASSDLGSREKLFF.

Only a few counts were recorded for this clone. V and J are TRBV7-9 and TRBJ2-1; TRBD2 aligns across 10 bases. J gave up 3 bases and V 3 bases, and 8 bases lay outside the gene matches. CDR1 and CDR2 from the germline V gene are SEHNR and FQNEAQ (reference sequence). The CDR3 sequence is 17 residues long. This chain's CDR3 is CASSFPLLAGSYNEQFF. Written as DNA, the CDR3 is TGTGCCAGCAGCTTCCCCTTACTAGCGGGGAGCTACAATGAGCAGTTCTTC.

This rearrangement joins TRBV7-9 to TRBJ2-5; 7 positions agree with TRBD1. This CDR3 is 15 amino acids long. Germline trimming cut 7 bases from V and 0 bases from J; bases unmatched to any gene: 8. Germline CDR1 is SEHNR and CDR2 is FQNEAQ (reference sequence). The CDR3 spells CASNPGQSYQETQYF. The CDR3 DNA reads TGTGCCAGCAATCCGGGACAGTCGTACCAAGAGACCCAGTACTTC.